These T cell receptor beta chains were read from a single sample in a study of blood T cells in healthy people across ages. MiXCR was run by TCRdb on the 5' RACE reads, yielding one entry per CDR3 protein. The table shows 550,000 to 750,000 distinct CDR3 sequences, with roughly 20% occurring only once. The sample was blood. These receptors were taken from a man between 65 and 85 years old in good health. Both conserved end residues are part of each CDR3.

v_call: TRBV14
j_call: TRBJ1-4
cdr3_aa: CASSPGTHATNEKLFF

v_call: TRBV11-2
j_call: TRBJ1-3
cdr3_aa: CASRRTGTSGNTIYF

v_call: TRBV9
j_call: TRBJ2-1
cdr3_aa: CASSGFSYNEQFF

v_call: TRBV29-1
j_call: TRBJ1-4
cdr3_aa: CSVIRGDRGPEKLFF

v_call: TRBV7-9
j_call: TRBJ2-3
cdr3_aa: CASSLALSGTTDTQYF

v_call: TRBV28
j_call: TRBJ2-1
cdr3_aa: CASSFNYNEQFF

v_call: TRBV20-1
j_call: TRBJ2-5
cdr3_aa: CSTAGGRYQETQYF

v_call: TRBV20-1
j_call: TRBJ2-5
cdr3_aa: CSAWTGVEETQYF

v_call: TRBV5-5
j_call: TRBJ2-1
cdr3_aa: CASSPRLAGVHEQFF

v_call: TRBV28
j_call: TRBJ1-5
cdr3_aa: CASSPRDRGRLQPQHF

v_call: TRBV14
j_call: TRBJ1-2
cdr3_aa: CARPRQGRVNYGYTF

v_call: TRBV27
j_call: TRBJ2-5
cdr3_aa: CASSFAGKETQYF

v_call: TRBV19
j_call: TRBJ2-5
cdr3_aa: CASSINWGPAETQYF

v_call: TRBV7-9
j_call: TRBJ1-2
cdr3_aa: CASSLASLAGYTF

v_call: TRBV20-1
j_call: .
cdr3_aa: CSAEGLAGSYEQFF

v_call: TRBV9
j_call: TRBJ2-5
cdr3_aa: CASSVRVAGTGDETQYF

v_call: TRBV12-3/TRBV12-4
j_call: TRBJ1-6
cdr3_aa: CASSPPNAGTGRNSPLHF

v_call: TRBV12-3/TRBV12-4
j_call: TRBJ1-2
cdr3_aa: CASSSVLGQGANGYTF

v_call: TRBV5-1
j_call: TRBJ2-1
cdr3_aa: CASSTSSGPNEQFF

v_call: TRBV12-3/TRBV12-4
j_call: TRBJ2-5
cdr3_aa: CASSHRGGGETQYF

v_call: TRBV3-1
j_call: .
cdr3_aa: CASSQDARGHEQYF

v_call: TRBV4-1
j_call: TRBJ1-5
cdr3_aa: CASSHDVGNQPQHF

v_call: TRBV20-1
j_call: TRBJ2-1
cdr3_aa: CSARDQQGNEQFF

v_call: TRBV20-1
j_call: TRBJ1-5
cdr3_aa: CSAATGGNQPQHF